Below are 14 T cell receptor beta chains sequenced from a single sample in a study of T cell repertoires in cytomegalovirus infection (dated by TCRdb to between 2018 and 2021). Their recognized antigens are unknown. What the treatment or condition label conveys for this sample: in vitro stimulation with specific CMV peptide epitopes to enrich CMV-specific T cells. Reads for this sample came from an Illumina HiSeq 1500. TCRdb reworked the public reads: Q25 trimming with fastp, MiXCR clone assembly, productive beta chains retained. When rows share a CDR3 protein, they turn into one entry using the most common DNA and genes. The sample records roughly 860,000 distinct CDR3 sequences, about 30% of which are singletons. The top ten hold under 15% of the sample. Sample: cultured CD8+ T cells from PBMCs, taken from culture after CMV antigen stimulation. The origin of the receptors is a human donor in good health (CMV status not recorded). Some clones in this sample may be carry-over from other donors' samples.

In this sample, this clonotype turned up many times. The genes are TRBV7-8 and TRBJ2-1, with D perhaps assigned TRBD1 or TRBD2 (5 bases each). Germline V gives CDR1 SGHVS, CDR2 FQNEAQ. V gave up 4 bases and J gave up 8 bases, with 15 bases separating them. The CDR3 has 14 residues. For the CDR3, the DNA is TGTGCCAGCAGCTCCTTGAGGGGTAGAGATGAGCAGTTCTTC. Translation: CASSSLRGRDEQFF.

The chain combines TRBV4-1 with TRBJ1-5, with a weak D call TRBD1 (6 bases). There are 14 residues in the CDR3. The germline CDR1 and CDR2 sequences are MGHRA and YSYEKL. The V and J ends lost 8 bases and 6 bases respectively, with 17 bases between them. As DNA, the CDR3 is TGCGCCAGCTCCCCAGGGGCGCGGAGTCAGCCCCAGCATTTT. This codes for CASSPGARSQPQHF.

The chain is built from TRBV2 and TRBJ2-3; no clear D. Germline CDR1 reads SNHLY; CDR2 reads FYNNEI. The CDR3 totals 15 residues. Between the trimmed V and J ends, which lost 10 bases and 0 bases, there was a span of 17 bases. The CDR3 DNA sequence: TGTGCCACCAAAAAAGGCAGTTCTAGCACAGATACGCAGTATTTT. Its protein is CATKKGSSSTDTQYF. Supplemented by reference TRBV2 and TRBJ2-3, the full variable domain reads EPEVTQTPSHQVTQMGQEVILRCVPISNHLYFYWYRQILGQKVEFLVSFYNNEISEKSEIFDDQFSVERPDGSNFTLKIRSTKLEDSAMYFCATKKGSSSTDTQYFGPGTRLTVL.

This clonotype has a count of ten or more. CDR3 DNA sequence: TGTGCCAGCAGTTTTTCCGCGCAGTTTGAGGGCCCATCACCATCGACAGAGACCCAGTACTTC. Its protein is CASSFSAQFEGPSPSTETQYF. The V and J genes are TRBV28 and TRBJ2-5; D perhaps matches TRBD2 (5 bases). The CDR3 totals 21 residues. Deletions cut 3 bases from V and 4 bases from J, with 33 bases between. Germline V gene data show CDR1 as MDHEN and CDR2 as SYDVKM.

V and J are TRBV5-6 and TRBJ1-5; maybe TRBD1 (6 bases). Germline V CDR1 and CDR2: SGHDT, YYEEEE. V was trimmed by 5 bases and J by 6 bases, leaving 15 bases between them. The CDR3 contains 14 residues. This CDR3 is CASSFTGYGQPQHF. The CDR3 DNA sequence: TGTGCCAGCAGTTTTACAGGGTACGGTCAGCCCCAGCATTTT.

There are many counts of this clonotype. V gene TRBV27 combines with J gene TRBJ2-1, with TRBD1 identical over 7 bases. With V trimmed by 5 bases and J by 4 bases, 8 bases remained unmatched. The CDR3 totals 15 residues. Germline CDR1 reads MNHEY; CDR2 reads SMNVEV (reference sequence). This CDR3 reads CASSQGGLPYNEQFF. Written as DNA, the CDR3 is TGTGCCAGCAGTCAAGGGGGCCTACCATACAATGAGCAGTTCTTC.

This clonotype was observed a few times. The CDR3 sequence is CAINSRVGQSNTGELFF. DNA of the CDR3: TGTGCCATCAACAGTCGCGTTGGGCAATCGAACACCGGGGAGCTGTTTTTT. The V gene is TRBV10-3, the J gene TRBJ2-2; no reliable D call. Germline CDR1 is ENHRY and CDR2 is SYGVKD. The CDR3 contains 17 residues. Trimming removed 7 bases from V and 0 bases from J, with 18 bases in between.

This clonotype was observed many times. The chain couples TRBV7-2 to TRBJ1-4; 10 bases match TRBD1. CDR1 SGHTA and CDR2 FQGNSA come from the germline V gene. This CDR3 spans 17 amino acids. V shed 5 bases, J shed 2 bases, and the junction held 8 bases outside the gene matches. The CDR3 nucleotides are TGTGCCAGCAGCGATAGGACAGGGGGAGGCACTAATGAAAAACTGTTTTTT. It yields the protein CASSDRTGGGTNEKLFF.

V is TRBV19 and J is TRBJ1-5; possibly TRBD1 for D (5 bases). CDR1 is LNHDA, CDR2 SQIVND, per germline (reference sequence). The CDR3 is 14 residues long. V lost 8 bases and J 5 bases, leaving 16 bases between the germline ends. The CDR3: CASWGGMGHQPQHF. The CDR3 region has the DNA TGTGCCAGTTGGGGCGGTATGGGGCATCAGCCCCAGCATTTT. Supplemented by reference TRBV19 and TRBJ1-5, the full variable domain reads DGGITQSPKYLFRKEGQNVTLSCEQNLNHDAMYWYRQDPGQGLRLIYYSQIVNDFQKGDIAEGYSVSREKKESFPLTVTSAQKNPTAFYLCASWGGMGHQPQHFGDGTRLSIL.

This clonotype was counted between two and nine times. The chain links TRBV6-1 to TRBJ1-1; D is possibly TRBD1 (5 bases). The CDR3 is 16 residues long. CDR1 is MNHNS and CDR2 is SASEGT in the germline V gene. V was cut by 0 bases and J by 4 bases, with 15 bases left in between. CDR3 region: CASSEAAGWQGTEAFF. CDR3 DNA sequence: TGTGCCAGCAGTGAAGCGGCAGGCTGGCAGGGCACTGAAGCTTTCTTT.

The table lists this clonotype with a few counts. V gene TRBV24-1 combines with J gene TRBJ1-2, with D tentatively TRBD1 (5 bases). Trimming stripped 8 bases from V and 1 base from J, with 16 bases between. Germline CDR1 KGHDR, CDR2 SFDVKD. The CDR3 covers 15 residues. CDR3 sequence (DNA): TGTGCCACCATCTCACCGGGACGGATTAACTATGGCTACACCTTC. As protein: CATISPGRINYGYTF.

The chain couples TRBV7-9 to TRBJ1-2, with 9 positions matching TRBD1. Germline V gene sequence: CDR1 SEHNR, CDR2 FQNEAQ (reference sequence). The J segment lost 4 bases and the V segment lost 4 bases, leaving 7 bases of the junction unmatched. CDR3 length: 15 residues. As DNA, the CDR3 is TGTGCCAGCAGCTCCCGGGACAGGGAGGCCTATGGCTACACCTTC. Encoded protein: CASSSRDREAYGYTF.

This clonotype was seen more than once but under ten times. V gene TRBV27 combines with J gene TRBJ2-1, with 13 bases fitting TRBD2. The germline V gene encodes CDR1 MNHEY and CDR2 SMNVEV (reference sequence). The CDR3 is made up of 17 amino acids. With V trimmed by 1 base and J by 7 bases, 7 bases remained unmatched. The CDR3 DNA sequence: TGTGCCAGCAGTTTATTGACTAGCGGGGGGTATTTGAATGAGCAGTTCTTC. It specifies CASSLLTSGGYLNEQFF.

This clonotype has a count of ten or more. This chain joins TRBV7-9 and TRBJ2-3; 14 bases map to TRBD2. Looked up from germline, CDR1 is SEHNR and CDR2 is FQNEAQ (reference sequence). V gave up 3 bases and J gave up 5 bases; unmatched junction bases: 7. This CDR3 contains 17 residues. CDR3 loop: CASSFPTSGGARDTQYF. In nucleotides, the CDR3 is TGTGCCAGCAGCTTTCCGACTAGCGGGGGGGCCAGAGATACGCAGTATTTT.